One and the same sample provided the 26 T cell receptor beta chains below, sequenced in a study of T-cell reconstitution after alpha-beta-depleted transplantation in children. Unique molecular identifiers were used in preparing the TCRbeta library. TCRdb reprocessed the PCR reads via MiXCR and lists one record per CDR3 protein. Among about 540,000 distinct CDR3 sequences, around 16% were seen once, and the ten largest hold approximately 3%. The specimen was PBMCs from the stem cell graft donor, collected from the stem cell graft. The receptors were gathered from a human donor who donated a stem cell graft to a child with acute lymphoblastic leukemia.

This clonotype came up a few times. This sequence joins TRBV29-1 and TRBJ2-2; D tentatively reads TRBD1 or TRBD2 (5 bases each). Germline-derived CDR1 and CDR2 are SQVTM and ANQGSEA. The CDR3 consists of 12 residues. V was trimmed by 5 bases and J by 6 bases, leaving 10 bases between them. The CDR3 loop is CSVLGDAGELFF. Here the CDR3 DNA reads TGCAGCGTTTTGGGGGATGCCGGGGAGCTGTTTTTT.

This clonotype was detected many times. The V gene is TRBV5-1, the J gene TRBJ2-5; D ambiguous. Trimming removed 1 base at V and 1 base at J, with 5 bases between. Germline lookup yields CDR1 SGHRS and CDR2 YFSETQ. The CDR3 covers 13 residues. CDR3 amino acids: CASSLTLQETQYF. In DNA form, the CDR3 reads TGCGCCAGCAGCTTGACCCTCCAAGAGACCCAGTACTTC.

This rearrangement joins TRBV12-3 or TRBV12-4 to TRBJ2-2, with 11 bases that match TRBD2. V lost 5 bases to trimming and J lost 7 bases; unmatched junction nucleotides: 9. The CDR3 is 16 amino acids. This CDR3 reads CASSAPLAGGNGELFF. The CDR3, as DNA: TGTGCCAGCAGTGCCCCTTTAGCGGGGGGGAACGGGGAGCTGTTTTTT.

The chain employs TRBV5-1 and TRBJ1-1; D remains unclear. CDR1 is SGHRS and CDR2 is YFSETQ in the germline V gene. V gave up 1 base and J gave up 6 bases, with 7 bases separating them. The CDR3 is made up of 12 amino acids. CDR3 DNA: TGCGCCAGCAGCTTGACGGGCCCTGAAGCTTTCTTT. It is translated as CASSLTGPEAFF.

This clonotype was seen a handful of times. The V and J genes are TRBV7-9 and TRBJ2-7; D possibly corresponds to TRBD1 (6 bases). In germline, CDR1 is SEHNR, CDR2 FQNEAQ (reference sequence). This CDR3 is 15 amino acids long. V lost 4 bases and J 5 bases, leaving 18 bases between the germline ends. In DNA, the CDR3 is TGTGCCAGCAGCTCTCGGGACAAGAAGCCCCACGAGCAGTACTTC. Translating gives CASSSRDKKPHEQYF.

This clonotype appeared a few times. V usage is TRBV29-1 and J usage is TRBJ1-3, with D maybe TRBD1 (6 bases). The V end was cut by 6 bases, the J end by 0 bases, with 12 bases between. CDR3 length: 14 residues. Germline CDR1 and CDR2: SQVTM and ANQGSEA. The DNA for the CDR3 is TGCAGCGTACCCGACAGGAGCTCTGGAAACACCATATATTTT. Its protein product is CSVPDRSSGNTIYF.

Here the CDR3 DNA reads TGCAGCGTTGATTTGGGAGGGAGCTATGGCTACACCTTC. This sequence encodes CSVDLGGSYGYTF. The chain employs TRBV29-1 and TRBJ1-2; D unresolved. Per germline, CDR1 SQVTM and CDR2 ANQGSEA. Between the trimmed V and J ends, which lost 3 bases and 4 bases, there was a span of 12 bases. This CDR3 contains 13 residues.

This clonotype came up many times. The CDR3 protein is CSVGETGIYEQYF. The CDR3 coding sequence is TGCAGCGTGGGCGAAACAGGCATCTACGAGCAGTACTTC. The V gene is TRBV29-1, the J gene TRBJ2-7; perhaps TRBD1 as D (5 bases). Germline-derived CDR1 and CDR2 are SQVTM and ANQGSEA. CDR3 length: 13 amino acids. V was clipped by 6 bases and J by 3 bases, with 15 bases between them.

This clonotype has just a few counts. The rearrangement joins TRBV20-1 to TRBJ2-3, with D hard to call. The germline CDR1 and CDR2 sequences are DFQATT and SNEGSKA (reference sequence). Trimming removed 0 bases at V and 0 bases at J, with 16 bases between. This CDR3 has 17 residues. CDR3 amino acids: CSARDWVSGSSTDTQYF. CDR3 DNA sequence: TGCAGTGCTAGAGATTGGGTTAGTGGTTCTAGCACAGATACGCAGTATTTT.

This clonotype was detected a few times. The chain is built from TRBV12-3 or TRBV12-4 and TRBJ2-1; 13 bases map to TRBD2. The CDR3 has 16 amino acids. The J segment lost 8 bases and the V segment lost 2 bases, leaving 6 bases of the junction unmatched. Written as DNA, the CDR3 is TGTGCCAGCAGTTTAATTGGACTAGCGGGAGACCATGAGCAGTTCTTC. Translating it yields CASSLIGLAGDHEQFF.

This clonotype was detected only a few times. This chain links TRBV20-1 with TRBJ1-4, with 10 bases that match TRBD1. The length of the CDR3 is 14 residues. The trim removed 5 bases at V and 7 bases at J, leaving 7 bases unmatched. CDR1 and CDR2 from the germline V gene are DFQATT and SNEGSKA (reference sequence). The CDR3, as DNA: TGCAGTGCTGGTCGACAGGGGGCATTTGAAAAACTGTTTTTT. It codes for CSAGRQGAFEKLFF.

This clonotype was counted only a few times. V gene TRBV27 combines with J gene TRBJ2-1; D possibly corresponds to TRBD1 (6 bases). Germline V lookup: CDR1 MNHEY, CDR2 SMNVEV (reference sequence). V was pared by 3 bases and J by 6 bases, with 12 bases between. This CDR3 contains 14 residues. The CDR3 reads CASSFVSGANEQFF. The CDR3 DNA reads TGTGCCAGCAGTTTCGTTTCAGGGGCCAATGAGCAGTTCTTC.

The chain carries TRBV29-1 and TRBJ1-1, with D maybe TRBD1 (6 bases). Germline V gives CDR1 SQVTM, CDR2 ANQGSEA. The V end was cut by 5 bases, the J end by 8 bases, with 12 bases between. This CDR3 spans 11 amino acids. The CDR3 coding sequence is TGCAGCGTTACAGGGTTTTGGGAAGCTTTCTTT. Protein product: CSVTGFWEAFF.

This clonotype was observed a handful of times. This chain joins TRBV28 and TRBJ2-1; D assignment may be TRBD1 or TRBD2 (5 bases each). V dropped 2 bases and J dropped 0 bases, with 17 bases sitting between them. This CDR3 is built from 18 residues. Germline V gives CDR1 MDHEN, CDR2 SYDVKM. CDR3 in amino acids: CASSLVGSGRSSYNEQFF. Written as DNA, the CDR3 is TGTGCCAGCAGTTTAGTCGGTTCGGGACGGAGCTCCTACAATGAGCAGTTCTTC. Together with reference TRBV28 and TRBJ2-1, the CDR3 gives the full variable domain: DVKVTQSSRYLVKRTGEKVFLECVQDMDHENMFWYRQDPGLGLRLIYFSYDVKMKEKGDIPEGYSVSREKKERFSLILESASTNQTSMYLCASSLVGSGRSSYNEQFFGPGTRLTVL.

This clonotype was observed a few times. This chain uses TRBV27 with TRBJ2-1; D is possibly TRBD1 or TRBD2 (7 bases each). V was cut by 3 bases and J by 4 bases, with 10 bases left in between. The CDR3 consists of 14 residues. The germline gives CDR1 MNHEY, CDR2 SMNVEV (reference sequence). This CDR3 reads CASSFQGGYNEQFF. The CDR3 DNA reads TGTGCCAGCAGTTTTCAGGGGGGGTACAATGAGCAGTTCTTC.

The genes are TRBV7-8 and TRBJ2-3; no definite D call. This CDR3 is 15 amino acids long. V was cut by 7 bases and J by 6 bases, with 20 bases left in between. Looked up from germline, CDR1 is SGHVS and CDR2 is FQNEAQ. The CDR3 spells CASTSRVGRADTQYF. DNA for the CDR3: TGTGCCAGCACCTCTCGGGTGGGCCGTGCCGATACGCAGTATTTT. Based on the CDR3 plus reference TRBV7-8 and TRBJ2-3, the full variable domain is GAGVSQSPRYKVAKRGQDVALRCDPISGHVSLFWYQQALGQGPEFLTYFQNEAQLDKSGLPSDRFFAERPEGSVSTLKIQRTQQEDSAVYLCASTSRVGRADTQYFGPGTRLTVL.

The chain uses TRBV29-1 and TRBJ2-3; weak D call: TRBD1 (5 bases). The V end lost 3 bases, the J end lost 6 bases, and 13 bases lay between the germline ends. CDR1 is SQVTM and CDR2 is ANQGSEA in the germline V gene. CDR3 length: 13 amino acids. The CDR3 reads CSVDQGRIDTQYF. In nucleotides, the CDR3 is TGCAGCGTTGACCAGGGAAGGATCGATACGCAGTATTTT.

In its sample, this clonotype was seen once. This chain uses TRBV5-1 with TRBJ2-1; TRBD2 matches 10 bases. Germline lookup yields CDR1 SGHRS and CDR2 YFSETQ. V dropped 0 bases and J dropped 5; count of bases not matched to a gene: 5. CDR3 length equals 16 residues. CDR3 residues: CASSLGPSGGDNEQFF. The CDR3 DNA reads as TGCGCCAGCAGCTTGGGACCTAGCGGGGGAGACAATGAGCAGTTCTTC.

This clonotype was observed a few times. This chain joins TRBV3-1 and TRBJ1-4, with 9 bases identical to TRBD1. Per the germline V gene, CDR1 is LGHDT and CDR2 is YNNKEL (reference sequence). The CDR3 extends over 15 amino acids. V was clipped by 4 bases and J by 3 bases; unmatched bases: 3. The CDR3 sequence: CASSPWDRANEKLFF. In nucleotides, the CDR3 is TGTGCCAGCAGCCCATGGGACAGGGCTAATGAAAAACTGTTTTTT.

A few counts support this clonotype. The chain recombines TRBV29-1 with TRBJ1-1; 7 nucleotides match TRBD1. Per germline, CDR1 SQVTM and CDR2 ANQGSEA. This CDR3 has 11 residues. V lost 6 bases, J lost 4 bases, and 2 bases stayed unmatched. The CDR3 spells CSVGTVTEAFF. The CDR3 DNA sequence: TGCAGCGTGGGGACAGTCACTGAAGCTTTCTTT. Filled out from reference TRBV29-1 and TRBJ1-1, the complete variable domain reads SAVISQKPSRDICQRGTSLTIQCQVDSQVTMMFWYRQQPGQSLTLIATANQGSEATYESGFVIDKFPISRPNLTFSTLTVSNMSPEDSSIYLCSVGTVTEAFFGQGTRLTVV.

V usage is TRBV27 and J usage is TRBJ1-3, with D perhaps matching TRBD1 (6 bases). The germline V gene encodes CDR1 MNHEY and CDR2 SMNVEV (reference sequence). V lost 5 bases and J 2 bases, leaving 16 bases between the germline ends. The CDR3 contains 16 residues. The CDR3 DNA sequence: TGTGCCAGCAGTCCGCTCTTAACAGGGACTGGAAACACCATATATTTT. Protein: CASSPLLTGTGNTIYF.

This clonotype was detected a few times. The chain combines TRBV5-1 with TRBJ2-1; D call uncertain. In germline, CDR1 is SGHRS, CDR2 YFSETQ. V lost 2 bases and J 4 bases, leaving 16 bases between the germline ends. The CDR3 spans 16 residues. The CDR3 DNA is TGCGCCAGCAGCTTAGGGATAATAGCCGCGTACAATGAGCAGTTCTTC. Its translation is CASSLGIIAAYNEQFF.

V is TRBV5-1 and J is TRBJ2-7; D is possibly TRBD1 (5 bases). CDR1 and CDR2 (germline): SGHRS, YFSETQ. The length of the CDR3 is 13 residues. V lost 7 bases and J lost 4, with 15 bases in between. The CDR3 region is CASFGAGRYEQYF. In DNA form, the CDR3 reads TGCGCCAGCTTTGGCGCAGGGCGGTACGAGCAGTACTTC. Full variable domain (rest looked up from reference TRBV5-1 and TRBJ2-7): KAGVTQTPRYLIKTRGQQVTLSCSPISGHRSVSWYQQTPGQGLQFLFEYFSETQRNKGNFPGRFSGRQFSNSRSEMNVSTLELGDSALYLCASFGAGRYEQYFGPGTRLTVT.

In this sample, this clonotype turned up a few times. V usage is TRBV7-3 and J usage is TRBJ2-5; no clear D. Germline V CDR1 and CDR2: SGHTA, FQGTGA. Trimming shortened V by 5 bases and J by 4 bases, and 17 bases separated the two germline ends. This CDR3 has 15 amino acids. The CDR3 DNA follows: TGTGCCAGCAGCCCCCAAGGCAGGAGTGGAGAGACCCAGTACTTC. Translated: CASSPQGRSGETQYF.

The chain is built from TRBV20-1 and TRBJ1-2; perhaps TRBD1 as D (5 bases). The CDR3 loop spans 12 amino acids. CDR1 is DFQATT and CDR2 is SNEGSKA in the germline V gene (reference sequence). Trimming left V 1 base short and J 4 bases short, with 7 bases between. CDR3 loop: CSARVGGYGYTF. CDR3 sequence (DNA): TGCAGTGCTAGAGTGGGGGGCTATGGCTACACCTTC.

V gene TRBV24-1 combines with J gene TRBJ2-1; no firm D call. Germline CDR1 KGHDR, CDR2 SFDVKD. The CDR3 is 16 amino acids. V was cut by 4 bases and J by 4 bases, with 16 bases left in between. This CDR3 reads CATSDPNRASYNEQFF. DNA of the CDR3: TGTGCCACCAGTGACCCCAATCGGGCTTCATACAATGAGCAGTTCTTC.